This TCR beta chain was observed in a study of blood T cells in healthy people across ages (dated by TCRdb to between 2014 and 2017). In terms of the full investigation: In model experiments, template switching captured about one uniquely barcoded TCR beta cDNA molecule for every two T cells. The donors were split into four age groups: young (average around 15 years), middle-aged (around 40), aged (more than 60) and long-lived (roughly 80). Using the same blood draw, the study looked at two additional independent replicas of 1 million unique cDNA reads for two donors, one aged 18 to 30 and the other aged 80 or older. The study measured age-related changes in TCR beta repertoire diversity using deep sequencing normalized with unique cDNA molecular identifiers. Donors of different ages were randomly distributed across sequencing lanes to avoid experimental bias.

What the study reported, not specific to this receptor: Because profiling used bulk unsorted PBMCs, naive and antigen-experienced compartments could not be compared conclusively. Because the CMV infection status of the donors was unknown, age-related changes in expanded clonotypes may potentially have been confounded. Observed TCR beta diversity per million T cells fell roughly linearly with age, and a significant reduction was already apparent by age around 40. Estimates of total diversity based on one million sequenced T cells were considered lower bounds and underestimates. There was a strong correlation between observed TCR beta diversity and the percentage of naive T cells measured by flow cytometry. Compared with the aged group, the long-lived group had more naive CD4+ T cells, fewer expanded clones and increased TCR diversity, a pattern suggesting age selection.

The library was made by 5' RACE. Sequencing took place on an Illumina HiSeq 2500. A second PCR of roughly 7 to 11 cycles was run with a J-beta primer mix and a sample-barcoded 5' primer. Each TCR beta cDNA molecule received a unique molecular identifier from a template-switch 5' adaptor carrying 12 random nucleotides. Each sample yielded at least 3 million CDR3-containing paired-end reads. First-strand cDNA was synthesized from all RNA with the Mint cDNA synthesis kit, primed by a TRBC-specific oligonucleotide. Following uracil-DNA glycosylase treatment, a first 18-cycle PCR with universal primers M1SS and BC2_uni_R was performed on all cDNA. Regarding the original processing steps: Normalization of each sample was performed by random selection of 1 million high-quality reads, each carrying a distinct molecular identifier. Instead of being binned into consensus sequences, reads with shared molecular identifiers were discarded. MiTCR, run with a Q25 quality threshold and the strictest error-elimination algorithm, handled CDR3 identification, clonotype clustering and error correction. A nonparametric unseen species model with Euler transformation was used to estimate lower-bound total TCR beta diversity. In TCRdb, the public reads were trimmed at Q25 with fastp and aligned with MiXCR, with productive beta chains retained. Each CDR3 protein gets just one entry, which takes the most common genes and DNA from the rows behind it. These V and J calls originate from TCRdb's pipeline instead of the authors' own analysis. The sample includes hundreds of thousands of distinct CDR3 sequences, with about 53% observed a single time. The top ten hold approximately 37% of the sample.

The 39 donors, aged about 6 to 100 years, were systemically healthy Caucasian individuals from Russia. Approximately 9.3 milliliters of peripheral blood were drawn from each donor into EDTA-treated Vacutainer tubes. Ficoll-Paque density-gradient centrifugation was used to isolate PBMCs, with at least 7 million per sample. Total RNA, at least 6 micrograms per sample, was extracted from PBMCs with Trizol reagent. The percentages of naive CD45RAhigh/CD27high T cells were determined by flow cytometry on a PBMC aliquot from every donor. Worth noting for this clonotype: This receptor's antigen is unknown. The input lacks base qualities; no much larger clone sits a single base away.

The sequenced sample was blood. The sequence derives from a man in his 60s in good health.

The CDR3 is CSVAEPQETQYF. The DNA is TGCAGCGTTGCCGAGCCCCAAGAGACCCAGTACTTC. The sequence links TRBV29-1 to TRBJ2-7, with the D segment identity uncertain. The end of the DNA fits TRBJ2-5 better, so the J call may be wrong. The CDR3 goes from the cysteine to the phenylalanine over 12 residues. Of all the DNA, just the CDR3 is kept, 36 bases in frame from base 1. The germline V gene specifies SQVTM as CDR1 and ANQGSEA as CDR2.